This T cell receptor beta chain was recovered during a study of cytomegalovirus exposure and HLA in healthy donors. Study results and caveats: Most of the TCR beta V segments (in an earlier analysis) were productive either about 87% or about 30% of the time.

Use of 60 Vbeta and 13 Jbeta primers characterized the PCR. TCRdb's copy holds only in-frame clones and misses some; the assay was immunoSEQ multiplex PCR. Found here are some 110,000 clones, over 80% of them singletons; the top ten hold 6.1%. Germline lookup yields CDR1 LGHNA and CDR2 YSLEER. The CDR3 spans 16 residues. With 8 bases clipped from V and 2 bases from J, the junction kept 14 bases outside the gene matches. Remarks on this clone: Its target is not known.

The sample was PBMCs. This TCR derives from a man aged 18 to 35 in good health and CMV-seronegative. This chain links TRBV4-3 with TRBJ2-7; 8 bases line up with TRBD2. In DNA form, the CDR3 reads TGCGCCAGCCAGGCCACTAGCGGCTCCGACCCCTACGAGCAGTACTTC. Encoded protein: CASQATSGSDPYEQYF.